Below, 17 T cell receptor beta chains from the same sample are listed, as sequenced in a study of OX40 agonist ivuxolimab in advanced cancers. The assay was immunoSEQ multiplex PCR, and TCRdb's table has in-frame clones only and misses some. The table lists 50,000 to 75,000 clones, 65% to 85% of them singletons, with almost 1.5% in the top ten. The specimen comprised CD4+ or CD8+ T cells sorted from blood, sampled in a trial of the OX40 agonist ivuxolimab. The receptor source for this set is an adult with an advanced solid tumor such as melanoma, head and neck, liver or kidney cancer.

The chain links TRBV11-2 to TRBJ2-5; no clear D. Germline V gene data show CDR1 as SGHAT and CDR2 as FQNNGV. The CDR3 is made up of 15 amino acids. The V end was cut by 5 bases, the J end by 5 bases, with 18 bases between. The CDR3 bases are TGTGCCAGCAGCCCACAATTATTGAGCCGGGAGACCCAGTACTTC. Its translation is CASSPQLLSRETQYF.

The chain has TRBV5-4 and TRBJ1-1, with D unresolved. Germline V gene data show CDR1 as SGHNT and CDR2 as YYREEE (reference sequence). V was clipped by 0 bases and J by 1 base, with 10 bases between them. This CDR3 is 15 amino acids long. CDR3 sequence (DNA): TGTGCCAGCAGCTTGGCCGAAGGAAGGAACACTGAAGCTTTCTTT. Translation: CASSLAEGRNTEAFF.

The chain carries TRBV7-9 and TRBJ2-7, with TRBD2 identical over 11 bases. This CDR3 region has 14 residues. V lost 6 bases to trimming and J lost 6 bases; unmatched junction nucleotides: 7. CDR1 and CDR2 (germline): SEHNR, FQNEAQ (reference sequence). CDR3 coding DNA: TGTGCCAGCAGGATAGCGGGAGGGCCCGCCGAGCAGTACTTC. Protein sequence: CASRIAGGPAEQYF.

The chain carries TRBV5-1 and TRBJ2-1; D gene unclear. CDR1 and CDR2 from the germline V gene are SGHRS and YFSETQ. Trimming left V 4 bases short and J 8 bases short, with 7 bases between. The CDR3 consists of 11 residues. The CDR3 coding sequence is TGCGCCAGCAGCGGGGTCCATGAGCAGTTCTTC. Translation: CASSGVHEQFF. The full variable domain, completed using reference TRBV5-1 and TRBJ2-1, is KAGVTQTPRYLIKTRGQQVTLSCSPISGHRSVSWYQQTPGQGLQFLFEYFSETQRNKGNFPGRFSGRQFSNSRSEMNVSTLELGDSALYLCASSGVHEQFFGPGTRLTVL.

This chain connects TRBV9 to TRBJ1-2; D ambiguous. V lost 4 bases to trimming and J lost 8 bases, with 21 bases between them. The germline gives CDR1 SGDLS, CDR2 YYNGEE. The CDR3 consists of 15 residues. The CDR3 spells CASSPSESGFNGYTF. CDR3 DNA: TGTGCCAGCAGCCCCTCTGAATCAGGATTTAACGGCTACACCTTC.

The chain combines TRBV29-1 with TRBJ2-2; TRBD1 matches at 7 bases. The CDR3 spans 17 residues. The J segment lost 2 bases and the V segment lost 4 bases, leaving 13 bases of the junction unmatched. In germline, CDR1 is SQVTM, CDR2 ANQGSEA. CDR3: CSVVGNPGGINTGELFF. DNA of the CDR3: TGCAGCGTTGTTGGCAACCCAGGGGGAATAAACACCGGGGAGCTGTTTTTT.

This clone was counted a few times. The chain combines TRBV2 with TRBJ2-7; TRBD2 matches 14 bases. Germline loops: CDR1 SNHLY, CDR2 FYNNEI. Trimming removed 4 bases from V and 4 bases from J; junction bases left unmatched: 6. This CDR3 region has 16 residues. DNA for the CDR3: TGTGCCAGCAGTGGACTAGCGGGGGGGGCGAGGTACGAGCAGTACTTC. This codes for CASSGLAGGARYEQYF.

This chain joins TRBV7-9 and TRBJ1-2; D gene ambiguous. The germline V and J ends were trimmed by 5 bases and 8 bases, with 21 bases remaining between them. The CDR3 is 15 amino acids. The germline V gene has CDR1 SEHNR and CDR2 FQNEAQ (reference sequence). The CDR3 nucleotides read TGTGCCAGCAGCCAAATCAAGGCCTCGAAAGGGGGCTACACCTTC. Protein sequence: CASSQIKASKGGYTF.

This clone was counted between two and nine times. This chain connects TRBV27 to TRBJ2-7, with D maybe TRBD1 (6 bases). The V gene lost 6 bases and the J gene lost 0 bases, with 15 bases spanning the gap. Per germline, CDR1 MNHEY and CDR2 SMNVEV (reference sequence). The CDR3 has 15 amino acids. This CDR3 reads CASRVRGTSSYEQYF. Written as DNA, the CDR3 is TGTGCCAGCAGGGTCAGGGGAACTAGCTCCTACGAGCAGTACTTC.

In DNA, the CDR3 is TGCGCCAGCAGCGTAGCGGGAGCAAGAGAGCAGTACTTC. Translating it yields CASSVAGAREQYF. This chain connects TRBV5-1 to TRBJ2-7; 9 nucleotides agree with TRBD2. The CDR3 contains 13 residues. Germline lookup yields CDR1 SGHRS and CDR2 YFSETQ. V shed 4 bases and J 7 bases; nucleotides not matched to a gene: 6. The whole variable domain, remainder taken from reference TRBV5-1 and TRBJ2-7, is KAGVTQTPRYLIKTRGQQVTLSCSPISGHRSVSWYQQTPGQGLQFLFEYFSETQRNKGNFPGRFSGRQFSNSRSEMNVSTLELGDSALYLCASSVAGAREQYFGPGTRLTVT.

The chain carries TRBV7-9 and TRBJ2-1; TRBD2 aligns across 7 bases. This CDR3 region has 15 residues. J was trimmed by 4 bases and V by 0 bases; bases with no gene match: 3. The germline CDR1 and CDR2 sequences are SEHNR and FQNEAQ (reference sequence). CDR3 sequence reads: CASSLAGRTYNEQFF. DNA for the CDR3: TGTGCCAGCAGCTTAGCCGGGAGGACGTACAATGAGCAGTTCTTC.

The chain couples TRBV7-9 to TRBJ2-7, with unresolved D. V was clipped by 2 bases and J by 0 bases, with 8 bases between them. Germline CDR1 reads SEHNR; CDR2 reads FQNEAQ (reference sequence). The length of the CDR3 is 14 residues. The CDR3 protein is CASSLMASSYEQYF. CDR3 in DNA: TGTGCCAGCAGCTTAATGGCCAGCTCCTACGAGCAGTACTTC. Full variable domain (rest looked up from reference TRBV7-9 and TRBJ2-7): DTGVSQNPRHKITKRGQNVTFRCDPISEHNRLYWYRQTLGQGPEFLTYFQNEAQLEKSRLLSDRFSAERPKGSFSTLEIQRTEQGDSAMYLCASSLMASSYEQYFGPGTRLTVT.

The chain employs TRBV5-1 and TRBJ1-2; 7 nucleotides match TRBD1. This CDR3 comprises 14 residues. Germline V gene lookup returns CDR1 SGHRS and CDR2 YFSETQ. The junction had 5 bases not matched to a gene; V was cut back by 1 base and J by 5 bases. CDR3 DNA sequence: TGCGCCAGCAGCTTGCAGGACAGGAATTATGGCTACACCTTC. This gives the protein CASSLQDRNYGYTF.

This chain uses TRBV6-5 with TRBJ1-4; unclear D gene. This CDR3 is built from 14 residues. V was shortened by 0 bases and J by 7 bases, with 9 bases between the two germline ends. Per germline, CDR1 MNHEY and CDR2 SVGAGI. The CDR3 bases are TGTGCCAGCAGTTACTCCAAAGGGCGTGAAAAACTGTTTTTT. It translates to CASSYSKGREKLFF.

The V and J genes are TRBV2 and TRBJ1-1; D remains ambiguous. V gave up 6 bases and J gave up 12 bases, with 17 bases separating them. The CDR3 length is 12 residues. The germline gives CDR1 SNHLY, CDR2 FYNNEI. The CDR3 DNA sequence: TGTGCCAGCAGGCCGGGAAAAAAGGAATCTTTCTTT. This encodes CASRPGKKESFF.

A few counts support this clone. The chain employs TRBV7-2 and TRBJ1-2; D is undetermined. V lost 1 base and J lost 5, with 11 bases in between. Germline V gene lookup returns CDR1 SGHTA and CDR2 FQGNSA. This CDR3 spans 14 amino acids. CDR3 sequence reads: CASSLERFGYGYTF. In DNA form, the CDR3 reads TGTGCCAGCAGCTTAGAGAGGTTCGGGTATGGCTACACCTTC.

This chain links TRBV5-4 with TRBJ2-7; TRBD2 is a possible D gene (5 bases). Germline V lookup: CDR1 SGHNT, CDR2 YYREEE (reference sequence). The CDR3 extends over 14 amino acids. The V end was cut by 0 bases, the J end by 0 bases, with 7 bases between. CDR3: CASSLGGSSYEQYF. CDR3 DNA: TGTGCCAGCAGCTTGGGAGGGAGCTCCTACGAGCAGTACTTC.